This TCR beta chain is drawn from a study of T cells in Graves' hyperthyroidism and ophthalmopathy. There were TCR beta CDR3 regions amplified from RNA transcripts. First-round RT-PCR with HTBI primers amplified the TCR CDR3 region. One entry per CDR3 protein, called by TCRdb with MiXCR from the multiplex PCR reads. The sample lists hundreds of thousands of distinct CDR3 sequences; around a quarter were seen once. Germline values: CDR1 DFQATT, CDR2 SNEGSKA (reference sequence). This CDR3 is built from 18 residues. Trimming left V 1 base short and J 0 bases short, with 18 bases between. Ten or more counts support this clonotype.

The chain combines TRBV20-1 with TRBJ2-2; TRBD1 might be the D (5 bases). The source is a man between 40 and 49 years old with Graves' hyperthyroidism that later progressed to Graves' ophthalmopathy. Sequencing was performed on blood. The CDR3 bases are TGCAGTGCTAGAGGCGCAGGGCCGCAGGGCACGAACACCGGGGAGCTGTTTTTT. This translates into CSARGAGPQGTNTGELFF.